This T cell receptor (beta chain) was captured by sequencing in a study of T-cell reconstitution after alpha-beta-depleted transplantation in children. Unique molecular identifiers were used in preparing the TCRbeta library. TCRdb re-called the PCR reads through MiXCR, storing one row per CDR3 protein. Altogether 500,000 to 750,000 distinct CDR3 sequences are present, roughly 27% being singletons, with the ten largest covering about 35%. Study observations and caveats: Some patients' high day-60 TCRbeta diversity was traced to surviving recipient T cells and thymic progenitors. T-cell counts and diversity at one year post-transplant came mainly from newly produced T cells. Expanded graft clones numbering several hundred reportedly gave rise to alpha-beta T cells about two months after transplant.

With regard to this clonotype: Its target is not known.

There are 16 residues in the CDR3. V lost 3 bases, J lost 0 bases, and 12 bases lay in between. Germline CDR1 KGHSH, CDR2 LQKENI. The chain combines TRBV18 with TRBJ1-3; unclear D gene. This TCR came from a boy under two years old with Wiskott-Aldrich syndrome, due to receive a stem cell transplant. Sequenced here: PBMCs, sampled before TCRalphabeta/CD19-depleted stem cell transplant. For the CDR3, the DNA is TGTGCCAGCTCACCTGGGCAGTCTGGCTCTGGAAACACCATATATTTT. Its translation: CASSPGQSGSGNTIYF.